The 17 T cell receptor beta chains below were found in one sample sequenced in a study of graft-versus-host responses after intestinal transplantation. The antigens for these receptors are not known. Produced via immunoSEQ multiplex PCR; TCRdb's table is partial and in-frame only. The table has 80,000 to 100,000 clones, roughly nine tenths seen once. The sequences come from unstimulated CD4+ T cells sorted from spleen or lymph node cells, collected before intestinal transplant. These receptors came from a human donor who received an intestinal transplant.

The chain combines TRBV7-3 with TRBJ2-2, with a weak D call TRBD2 (5 bases). CDR1 and CDR2 from the germline V gene are SGHTA and FQGTGA. The V and J ends lost 1 base and 0 bases respectively, with 9 bases between them. CDR3 length equals 16 residues. For the CDR3, the DNA is TGTGCCAGCAGCTTAAGCGGCGGGCCGAACACCGGGGAGCTGTTTTTT. It is translated as CASSLSGGPNTGELFF.

This sequence joins TRBV5-6 and TRBJ2-2, with TRBD1 as a possible D gene (6 bases). The CDR3 consists of 15 residues. Germline loops: CDR1 SGHDT, CDR2 YYEEEE. The V and J ends lost 0 bases and 1 base respectively, with 7 bases between them. The CDR3 DNA sequence: TGTGCCAGCAGCTTGGAGACAGGGAACACCGGGGAGCTGTTTTTT. Its protein is CASSLETGNTGELFF.

J is TRBJ2-7 and V is TRBV25-1, with unresolved D. This CDR3 has 13 residues. The germline V gene encodes CDR1 MGHDK and CDR2 SYGVNS. With 5 bases removed from V and 4 bases from J, the gap between germline ends came to 12 bases. The CDR3 here is CASSTLRGYEQYF. CDR3 in DNA: TGTGCCAGCAGTACCCTTAGAGGTTACGAGCAGTACTTC.

This chain uses TRBV6-1 with TRBJ2-5, with TRBD2 as a possible D gene (6 bases). This CDR3 comprises 15 residues. The ends were cut back, 7 bases at V and 5 bases at J, with 20 bases in the middle. The germline V gene has CDR1 MNHNS and CDR2 SASEGT. Written as DNA, the CDR3 is TGTGCCAGCACCCCCGCGGGGTTTCACGGGGAGACCCAGTACTTC. This translates into CASTPAGFHGETQYF.

The chain recombines TRBV29-1 with TRBJ2-7, with 9 bases aligning to TRBD1. The CDR3 has 13 amino acids. The junction had 4 bases not matched to a gene; V was cut back by 1 base and J by 6 bases. Germline CDR1 SQVTM, CDR2 ANQGSEA. The CDR3 reads CSVEGQGGPEQYF. In DNA, the CDR3 is TGCAGCGTTGAAGGACAGGGGGGACCCGAGCAGTACTTC.

This clone appeared a single time. The chain has TRBV5-1 and TRBJ2-5, with TRBD2 matching 8 bases. Unmatched junction bases numbered 8, after V lost 2 bases and J lost 5 bases. Germline lookup yields CDR1 SGHRS and CDR2 YFSETQ. This CDR3 region has 15 residues. CDR3 in amino acids: CASSLGSGMGETQYF. CDR3 sequence (DNA): TGCGCCAGCAGCTTAGGTAGCGGGATGGGGGAGACCCAGTACTTC. Based on the CDR3 plus reference TRBV5-1 and TRBJ2-5, the full variable domain is KAGVTQTPRYLIKTRGQQVTLSCSPISGHRSVSWYQQTPGQGLQFLFEYFSETQRNKGNFPGRFSGRQFSNSRSEMNVSTLELGDSALYLCASSLGSGMGETQYFGPGTRLLVL.

The sample holds one count of this clone. This sequence joins TRBV6-1 and TRBJ1-1, with TRBD1 matching over 9 bases. This CDR3 has 15 residues. With 6 bases clipped from V and 1 base from J, the junction kept 6 bases outside the gene matches. Germline assignment: CDR1 MNHNS and CDR2 SASEGT. The CDR3 sequence: CASSRGTGPNTEAFF. CDR3 DNA: TGTGCCAGCAGCAGGGGGACAGGGCCGAACACTGAAGCTTTCTTT.

This clone was counted a few times. The same CDR3 can be traced to other DNA sequences in this sample. The rearrangement joins TRBV2 to TRBJ1-2; D unclear. Trimming removed 7 bases from V and 6 bases from J, with 9 bases in between. Germline assignment: CDR1 SNHLY and CDR2 FYNNEI. This CDR3 is built from 11 residues. This chain's CDR3 is CASTRGDGYTF. In DNA form, the CDR3 reads TGTGCCAGCACCCGGGGAGATGGCTACACCTTC.

The chain joins TRBV5-4 to TRBJ2-5; TRBD2 aligns across 8 bases. Germline-derived CDR1 and CDR2 are SGHNT and YYREEE (reference sequence). Trimming cost V 1 base and J 3 bases; bases outside gene matches: 8. The CDR3 is made up of 16 amino acids. The CDR3 sequence is CASSLLGGRNEETQYF. Written as DNA, the CDR3 is TGTGCCAGCAGCTTGCTCGGCGGGAGGAATGAAGAGACCCAGTACTTC.

This clone came up a few times. The rearrangement uses TRBV6-5 and TRBJ1-4, with a weak D call TRBD1 (5 bases). Germline V CDR1 and CDR2: MNHEY, SVGAGI. This CDR3 comprises 13 residues. The ends were cut back, 2 bases at V and 14 bases at J, with 15 bases in the middle. CDR3 residues: CASSYGSGGLLFF. Here the CDR3 DNA reads TGTGCCAGCAGTTACGGGTCGGGGGGATTGCTGTTTTTT.

The CDR3 protein is CASSGLAGEFSDTQYF. CDR3 DNA sequence: TGTGCCAGCAGTGGTCTAGCGGGAGAGTTTTCAGATACGCAGTATTTT. The rearrangement links TRBV6-6 to TRBJ2-3; 10 bases fit TRBD2. The CDR3 runs 16 residues. CDR1 MNHNY and CDR2 SVGAGI come from the germline V gene (reference sequence). The ends lost 5 bases at V and 4 bases at J; junction bases unmatched: 9.

The chain combines TRBV29-1 with TRBJ1-2; perhaps TRBD1 as D (6 bases). The CDR3 has 12 residues. Germline loops: CDR1 SQVTM, CDR2 ANQGSEA. V gave up 4 bases and J gave up 7 bases, with 13 bases separating them. This chain's CDR3 is CSVGPGDLGYTF. Written as DNA, the CDR3 is TGCAGCGTTGGGCCAGGGGATCTTGGCTACACCTTC.

This clone was detected only a few times. This chain uses TRBV5-1 with TRBJ2-7, with D perhaps matching TRBD2 (5 bases). The germline gives CDR1 SGHRS, CDR2 YFSETQ. The CDR3 spans 13 residues. V was trimmed by 4 bases and J by 3 bases, leaving 11 bases between them. The CDR3 here is CASSPVGSYEQYF. CDR3 in DNA: TGCGCCAGCAGCCCTGTAGGGAGCTACGAGCAGTACTTC.

The J gene is TRBJ2-5, the V gene TRBV25-1, with 9 nucleotides matching TRBD1. With 5 bases clipped from V and 5 bases from J, the junction kept 6 bases outside the gene matches. This CDR3 has 14 residues. CDR1 is MGHDK and CDR2 is SYGVNS in the germline V gene. In DNA, the CDR3 is TGTGCCAGCAGTCTTACAGGGGGCCGGGAGACCCAGTACTTC. Translating gives CASSLTGGRETQYF.

The chain joins TRBV5-1 to TRBJ1-1, with 7 bases identical to TRBD1. The CDR3 length is 15 residues. Germline V gene data show CDR1 as SGHRS and CDR2 as YFSETQ. J gave up 1 base and V 4 bases, and 7 bases lay outside the gene matches. This CDR3 is CASSLTGLQNTEAFF. The CDR3 region has the DNA TGCGCCAGCAGCCTGACAGGGCTGCAGAACACTGAAGCTTTCTTT.

The rearrangement uses TRBV5-1 and TRBJ2-1, with 8 positions matching TRBD1. Germline values: CDR1 SGHRS, CDR2 YFSETQ. The CDR3 loop spans 13 amino acids. V dropped 4 bases and J dropped 10; count of bases not matched to a gene: 7. The CDR3 DNA is TGCGCCAGCAGCGAGACAGGGGTTAAGGAGCAGTTCTTC. This codes for CASSETGVKEQFF.

The chain joins TRBV7-3 to TRBJ2-1, with 10 bases fitting TRBD2. Per the germline V gene, CDR1 is SGHTA and CDR2 is FQGTGA. The V gene end was trimmed by 5 bases and the J gene end by 10 bases; junction bases not matched to a gene: 11. CDR3 length equals 15 residues. CDR3: CASSAPTAGGGEQFF. The CDR3 DNA reads TGTGCCAGCAGCGCCCCAACAGCGGGAGGGGGCGAGCAGTTCTTC.